This T cell receptor beta chain was retrieved from a study of T cells in narcolepsy. Sequencing was performed with immunoSEQ multiplex PCR; in TCRdb, only in-frame clones are kept and a portion is missing. The sample carries about 30,000 clones, over 75% recorded once. The germline V gene has CDR1 SGHTA and CDR2 FQGTGA. This CDR3 spans 16 amino acids. V trimming: 3 bases; J trimming: 4 bases; junction bases outside the gene matches: 8. Source material: CD45RA- memory CD4+ T cells from PBMCs. V usage is TRBV7-3 and J usage is TRBJ2-1; 8 positions match TRBD2. The sequence was obtained from a human donor with narcolepsy. The CDR3 coding sequence is TGTGCCAGCAGCTTTAGGCCGGGGGGGCAGTACAATGAGCAGTTCTTC. As protein: CASSFRPGGQYNEQFF.